The sample holds one count of the clone carrying this T cell receptor (beta chain). The CDR3 is made up of 14 amino acids. Germline lookup yields CDR1 SNHLY and CDR2 FYNNEI. V shed 7 bases and J 0 bases; nucleotides not matched to a gene: 2. This sample was included in a study of T cell changes during pregnancy in multiple sclerosis. Assay: immunoSEQ multiplex PCR; the TCRdb copy retains only in-frame clones and omits some. The table lists about 60,000 clones, approximately 91% of them singletons. The sequences come from peripheral blood, collected in the second trimester of pregnancy. The V call is TRBV2, the J call TRBJ2-2; 7 positions match TRBD1. The clonotype comes from a female donor with multiple sclerosis, enrolled in a pregnancy study. DNA of the CDR3: TGTGCCAGCATAGGGACAGCGAACACCGGGGAGCTGTTTTTT. This sequence encodes CASIGTANTGELFF.